These 2 T cell receptor beta chains came from one sample sequenced in a study of sequential checkpoint blockade in melanoma (dated by TCRdb to between 2019 and 2020). Library construction relied on the immunoSEQ multiplex PCR assay. Imported from immuneACCESS, the table was reduced by TCRdb to in-frame sequences with V and J called. These copies leave out some clones; in studies compared against another copy, an unresolved V gene accounts for under half, and the cause of the remainder is not known. Counted in this sample were 15,000 to 20,000 clones; approximately 70% of them appeared once. The ten largest clones take up more than 9.5% of the sample. The treatment or condition tag for this specimen amounts to: randomized to nivolumab then ipilimumab (arm A) or the reverse (arm B). The sample in question was CD8+ T cells sorted from blood (inferred from file names), obtained from a patient given nivolumab and ipilimumab in sequence. The receptors here all came from a human donor with melanoma.

A remark on this clone: Compared with germline, one end of the junction differs, possibly owing to a read error. The sample holds other DNA sequences that translate to the same CDR3. This chain joins TRBV25-1 and TRBJ1-6, with TRBD1 matching 8 bases. Looked up from germline, CDR1 is MGHDK and CDR2 is SYGVNS. This CDR3 is 15 amino acids long. The DNA for the CDR3 is TGTGCCAGCAGTGGCCGGACAGGGAGCAATTCCCCCCTCCACTTT. This sequence encodes CASSGRTGSNSPLHF.

The chain combines TRBV4-2 with TRBJ2-5; TRBD2 matches at 7 bases. The J segment lost 4 bases and the V segment lost 0 bases, leaving 8 bases of the junction unmatched. From germline, CDR1 is LGHNA and CDR2 YNFKEQ. This CDR3 is 16 amino acids long. The DNA of the CDR3 is TGTGCCAGCAGCCAAGAGGCGGGGGTGTGGGGAGAGACCCAGTACTTC. It codes for CASSQEAGVWGETQYF.